Listed here are 32 T cell receptor beta chains from one sample, sequenced in a study of blood T cell repertoires in COVID-19. Sequencing was performed with immunoSEQ multiplex PCR; in TCRdb, only in-frame clones are kept and a portion is missing. The sample lists 200,000 to 250,000 clones; roughly 90% were seen once. The sequencing sample was made of PBMCs or T cells enriched from blood (not recorded which). The source is a man younger than 30 with acute COVID-19.

In DNA form, the CDR3 reads TGTGCCAGTAGTAGCGGGACTCGGTTCTACGAGCAGTACTTC. Encoded protein: CASSSGTRFYEQYF. The chain carries TRBV19 and TRBJ2-7; the D gene is possibly TRBD2 (6 bases). CDR1 is LNHDA and CDR2 is SQIVND in the germline V gene (reference sequence). V dropped 4 bases and J dropped 3 bases, with 13 bases sitting between them. This CDR3 is 14 amino acids long.

The J gene is TRBJ1-5, the V gene TRBV4-1, with no clear D. Trimming shortened V by 6 bases and J by 1 base, and 10 bases separated the two germline ends. CDR3 length equals 14 residues. Germline CDR1 reads MGHRA; CDR2 reads YSYEKL. The CDR3 coding sequence is TGCGCCAGCAGTCTACCCGGGAGCAATCAGCCCCAGCATTTT. Protein sequence: CASSLPGSNQPQHF.

This chain connects TRBV19 to TRBJ2-7; no clear D gene. The CDR3 covers 13 residues. Deletions cut 3 bases from V and 4 bases from J, with 10 bases between. Germline CDR1 and CDR2: LNHDA and SQIVND (reference sequence). CDR3 coding DNA: TGTGCCAGTAGTATCAACCCCCGGTACGAGCAGTACTTC. Translated: CASSINPRYEQYF.

This chain links TRBV28 with TRBJ2-1; tentative D call: TRBD1 (6 bases). V shed 7 bases and J shed 4 bases, with 11 bases lying between them. The CDR3 runs to 13 residues. The germline CDR1 and CDR2 sequences are MDHEN and SYDVKM. The DNA of the CDR3 is TGTGCCAGCAAGGGGGTTCTGTACAATGAGCAGTTCTTC. Its translation: CASKGVLYNEQFF.

This chain uses TRBV11-3 with TRBJ2-3; 11 bases align to TRBD2. Germline assignment: CDR1 SGHNT and CDR2 YENEEA. The CDR3 is 15 amino acids. V shed 5 bases and J 8 bases; nucleotides not matched to a gene: 9. The CDR3 is CASSAGTSGPSTQYF. In nucleotides, the CDR3 is TGTGCCAGCAGCGCCGGGACTAGCGGTCCTAGTACGCAGTATTTT.

The rearrangement links TRBV21-1 to TRBJ1-5; the D segment call TRBD1 is taken from the table without a DNA check. TRBV21-1 is flagged as a pseudogene. The CDR3 has 17 amino acids. The CDR3 region has the DNA TGTGCCAGCAGCACTCTATTCTACAGGGGAAAGGTGAAGCCCCAGCATTTT. Translated, it gives CASSTLFYRGKVKPQHF.

This chain joins TRBV28 and TRBJ2-1; 7 bases line up with TRBD2. With V trimmed by 5 bases and J by 6 bases, 7 bases remained unmatched. CDR3 length: 14 residues. Germline V lookup: CDR1 MDHEN, CDR2 SYDVKM. This chain's CDR3 is CASSPLTGGNEQFF. In nucleotides, the CDR3 is TGTGCCAGCAGTCCCCTCACGGGGGGCAATGAGCAGTTCTTC.

This chain joins TRBV5-1 and TRBJ2-7, with no clear D. Germline CDR1 SGHRS, CDR2 YFSETQ. Trimming took 0 bases from V and 9 from J, leaving 16 bases between them. CDR3 size: 14 residues. The chain's CDR3 is CASSLDPSDLRQYF. The CDR3 DNA is TGCGCCAGCAGCTTGGATCCCTCCGACTTAAGGCAGTACTTC.

V is TRBV9 and J is TRBJ2-3; D is ambiguous. The CDR3 is made up of 15 amino acids. Looked up from germline, CDR1 is SGDLS and CDR2 is YYNGEE. The V end lost 0 bases, the J end lost 1 base, and 9 bases lay between the germline ends. This CDR3 is CASSVAVLGTDTQYF. CDR3 coding DNA: TGTGCCAGCAGCGTAGCGGTACTCGGCACAGATACGCAGTATTTT. Complete variable domain (other parts from reference TRBV9 and TRBJ2-3): DSGVTQTPKHLITATGQRVTLRCSPRSGDLSVYWYQQSLDQGLQFLIQYYNGEERAKGNILERFSAQQFPDLHSELNLSSLELGDSALYFCASSVAVLGTDTQYFGPGTRLTVL.

CDR3 sequence: CASSDQQGSTEAFF. CDR3 DNA: TGTGCCAGCAGTGATCAACAGGGGAGTACTGAAGCTTTCTTT. This chain joins TRBV25-1 and TRBJ1-1; the match to TRBD1 covers 7 bases. After removal of 3 bases from V and 5 bases from J, the junction contained 6 bases not matched to a gene. CDR1 is MGHDK, CDR2 SYGVNS, per germline. This CDR3 contains 14 residues.

This clone was seen more than once but under ten times. The CDR3 DNA sequence: TGTGCCAGCAGACCCGGGACTAGCGTCGATGAGCAGTTCTTC. Its protein product is CASRPGTSVDEQFF. The rearrangement uses TRBV6-4 and TRBJ2-1; 10 bases map to TRBD2. The V and J ends lost 6 bases and 8 bases, in that order; junction bases with no gene match: 7. The CDR3 loop spans 14 amino acids. CDR1 is MRHNA and CDR2 is SNTAGT in the germline V gene.

This sequence joins TRBV27 and TRBJ2-7, with TRBD2 matching over 11 bases. CDR1 and CDR2 (germline): MNHEY, SMNVEV (reference sequence). Trimming cost V 5 bases and J 6 bases; bases outside gene matches: 12. CDR3 length: 16 amino acids. CDR3 region: CASSPLAGVILSEQYF. The CDR3, as DNA: TGTGCCAGCAGTCCACTAGCGGGAGTGATATTGAGCGAGCAGTACTTC.

The gene calls are TRBV3-1 (or the pseudogene TRBV3-2) and TRBJ2-3; 8 bases line up with TRBD2. In germline, CDR1 is LGHDT, CDR2 YNNKEL (reference sequence). The CDR3 contains 16 residues. After removal of 4 bases from V and 2 bases from J, the junction contained 8 bases not matched to a gene. In DNA form, the CDR3 reads TGTGCCAGCAGCCCCGGGACTAGAGCATACACAGATACGCAGTATTTT. Translation: CASSPGTRAYTDTQYF.

J is TRBJ2-7 and V is TRBV4-2; 7 bases line up with TRBD2. Germline V gene lookup returns CDR1 LGHNA and CDR2 YNFKEQ. V was pared by 4 bases and J by 0 bases, with 6 bases of the junction left unmatched. The CDR3 is 15 amino acids. DNA of the CDR3: TGTGCCAGCAGCCTGAGCGGGGATCCCTCCTACGAGCAGTACTTC. This sequence encodes CASSLSGDPSYEQYF.

J is TRBJ2-6 and V is TRBV28, with 9 positions matching TRBD1. The germline gives CDR1 MDHEN, CDR2 SYDVKM. V shed 2 bases, J shed 0 bases, and the junction held 11 bases outside the gene matches. The CDR3 is 20 amino acids. CDR3 coding DNA: TGTGCCAGCAGTTTACCACCGGGACAGGGACAATTCTCTGGGGCCAACGTCCTGACTTTC. Its protein product is CASSLPPGQGQFSGANVLTF.

This clone was picked up one time. The rearrangement uses TRBV19 and TRBJ2-1; possibly TRBD1 for D (5 bases). Trimming left V 1 base short and J 8 bases short, with 12 bases between. CDR1 is LNHDA and CDR2 is SQIVND in the germline V gene (reference sequence). CDR3 length: 14 amino acids. The CDR3 region is CASSIGAGSHEQFF. CDR3 DNA sequence: TGTGCCAGTAGTATAGGGGCAGGGTCCCATGAGCAGTTCTTC.

In its sample, this clone was seen a few times. The rearrangement links TRBV6-2 or TRBV6-3 to TRBJ2-2, with no clear D. This CDR3 has 12 residues. V was shortened by 2 bases and J by 4 bases, with 2 bases between the two germline ends. CDR1 is MNHEY, CDR2 SVGEGT, per germline. The CDR3 here is CASSYLTGELFF. The CDR3 nucleotides are TGTGCCAGCAGTTACCTCACCGGGGAGCTGTTTTTT.

This chain connects TRBV7-2 to TRBJ1-2; 8 nucleotides agree with TRBD1. Germline CDR1 SGHTA, CDR2 FQGNSA. J lost 10 bases, V lost 1 base, and 5 bases had no gene match. CDR3 length equals 13 residues. CDR3 residues: CASSLVQGADYTF. CDR3 bases: TGTGCCAGCAGCTTAGTGCAGGGGGCAGACTACACCTTC. The whole variable domain, remainder taken from reference TRBV7-2 and TRBJ1-2, is GAGVSQSPSNKVTEKGKDVELRCDPISGHTALYWYRQSLGQGLEFLIYFQGNSAPDKSGLPSDRFSAERTGGSVSTLTIQRTQQEDSAVYLCASSLVQGADYTFGSGTRLTVV.

The rearrangement links TRBV29-1 to TRBJ2-7; TRBD2 agrees at 7 bases. After removal of 6 bases from V and 5 bases from J, the junction contained 10 bases not matched to a gene. Germline V gene lookup returns CDR1 SQVTM and CDR2 ANQGSEA. CDR3 length equals 13 residues. The CDR3: CSVARGRENEQYF. The CDR3 DNA reads TGCAGCGTCGCCCGCGGGAGAGAAAACGAGCAGTACTTC.

The chain recombines TRBV4-1 with TRBJ1-2, with TRBD1 matching 10 bases. The length of the CDR3 is 18 residues. J was trimmed by 0 bases and V by 3 bases; bases with no gene match: 10. The germline gives CDR1 MGHRA, CDR2 YSYEKL. CDR3 DNA sequence: TGCGCCAGCAGCCAGGGGACAGGGGATGGTTTGGCTAACTATGGCTACACCTTC. Translated, it gives CASSQGTGDGLANYGYTF.

The chain uses TRBV11-2 and TRBJ1-1, with 7 bases that match TRBD1. The CDR3 has 13 residues. The germline CDR1 and CDR2 sequences are SGHAT and FQNNGV. V shed 5 bases, J shed 4 bases, and the junction held 4 bases outside the gene matches. The CDR3 loop reads CASSIQGSTEAFF. CDR3 bases: TGTGCCAGCAGCATACAGGGGAGCACTGAAGCTTTCTTT.

The chain has TRBV4-1 and TRBJ2-4; 12 bases line up with TRBD1. The V gene's germline CDR1 is MGHRA and CDR2 YSYEKL. CDR3 size: 19 residues. Germline trimming cut 1 base from V and 0 bases from J; bases unmatched to any gene: 7. The CDR3 spells CASSQGGQGAPLAKNIQYF. CDR3 DNA: TGCGCCAGCAGCCAAGGGGGACAGGGGGCTCCCCTAGCCAAAAACATTCAGTACTTC.

In regard to this clone: The junction differs from germline at one of its ends, possibly a read error. The chain recombines TRBV5-1 with TRBJ1-6; D perhaps matches TRBD1 (6 bases). The CDR3 has 15 residues. CDR1 is SGHRS and CDR2 is YFSETQ in the germline V gene. DNA of the CDR3: TGCGCCCGCAGCTTGGGGGGGGGCGGTAATTCACCCCTCCACTTT. It is translated as CARSLGGGGNSPLHF.

This clone came up a few times. The chain uses TRBV12-3 or TRBV12-4 and TRBJ1-1; TRBD1 is a possible D gene (5 bases). Trimming pared 0 bases from V and 5 bases from J, leaving 7 bases between. The length of the CDR3 is 13 residues. The CDR3 region is CASSLAGGTEAFF. The CDR3 DNA sequence: TGTGCCAGCAGTTTAGCTGGGGGGACTGAAGCTTTCTTT.

This chain links TRBV6-5 with TRBJ2-7; tentatively, D is TRBD1 (6 bases). Germline V gene lookup returns CDR1 MNHEY and CDR2 SVGAGI. CDR3 size: 15 residues. Trimming left V 0 bases short and J 3 bases short, with 12 bases between. The DNA for the CDR3 is TGTGCCAGCAGTTACTCTATGGGGGCCGGCTACGAGCAGTACTTC. This sequence encodes CASSYSMGAGYEQYF.

This rearrangement joins TRBV28 to TRBJ1-2; 8 nucleotides agree with TRBD1. CDR1 is MDHEN and CDR2 is SYDVKM in the germline V gene. This CDR3 is 15 amino acids long. The trim removed 3 bases at V and 4 bases at J, leaving 7 bases unmatched. The CDR3 nucleotides are TGTGCCAGCAGTTTGACAGGGGAAACCTTCTATGGCTACACCTTC. Encoded protein: CASSLTGETFYGYTF.

This clone was picked up a small number of times. The V call is TRBV5-1, the J call TRBJ2-7, with TRBD1 matching 9 bases. Germline assignment: CDR1 SGHRS and CDR2 YFSETQ. Unmatched junction bases numbered 9, after V lost 1 base and J lost 7 bases. The CDR3 extends over 15 amino acids. Here the CDR3 DNA reads TGCGCCAGCAGCTTGCTGGGACAGGGAAGAGAAGAGCAGTACTTC. Protein sequence: CASSLLGQGREEQYF.

This rearrangement joins TRBV19 to TRBJ1-1; TRBD1 might be the D (6 bases). Germline CDR1 LNHDA, CDR2 SQIVND (reference sequence). This CDR3 spans 13 amino acids. V was trimmed by 9 bases and J by 1 base, leaving 12 bases between them. The CDR3 sequence is CARAPGANTEAFF. The DNA of the CDR3 is TGTGCCAGGGCCCCAGGGGCGAACACTGAAGCTTTCTTT.

The genes are TRBV27 and TRBJ2-1; TRBD1 agrees at 9 bases. Germline lookup yields CDR1 MNHEY and CDR2 SMNVEV (reference sequence). The CDR3 contains 15 residues. The V and J ends lost 6 bases and 2 bases, in that order; junction bases with no gene match: 5. The CDR3: CASSPTGGPYNEQFF. DNA for the CDR3: TGTGCCAGCAGCCCCACAGGGGGCCCCTACAATGAGCAGTTCTTC.

The chain joins TRBV11-1 to TRBJ2-5; a possible D gene is TRBD2 (6 bases). Trimming cost V 1 base and J 5 bases, with 8 bases left between them. The germline gives CDR1 SGHAT, CDR2 FQDESV (reference sequence). There are 13 residues in the CDR3. The CDR3 nucleotides read TGTGCCAGCAGCTTAGAGGCGGGGGAGACCCAGTACTTC. This codes for CASSLEAGETQYF. Filled out from reference TRBV11-1 and TRBJ2-5, the complete variable domain reads EAEVAQSPRYKITEKSQAVAFWCDPISGHATLYWYRQILGQGPELLVQFQDESVVDDSQLPKDRFSAERLKGVDSTLKIQPAELGDSAMYLCASSLEAGETQYFGPGTRLLVL.

This chain links TRBV30 with TRBJ2-1; 9 bases align to TRBD2. Trimming cost V 2 bases and J 5 bases; bases outside gene matches: 4. Germline V gives CDR1 GTSNPN, CDR2 SVGIG (reference sequence). This CDR3 spans 14 amino acids. CDR3 residues: CAWSRLAENNEQFF. CDR3 sequence (DNA): TGTGCCTGGAGTAGACTAGCGGAGAACAATGAGCAGTTCTTC.

This chain connects TRBV11-3 to TRBJ1-2; 7 bases are a match to TRBD1. V shed 0 bases, J shed 13 bases, and the junction held 8 bases outside the gene matches. CDR3 size: 13 residues. Germline V lookup: CDR1 SGHNT, CDR2 YENEEA. The CDR3 bases are TGTGCCAGCAGCTTAGAAGGGACAGACATTGTCACCTTC. It translates to CASSLEGTDIVTF.